Presented here are 14 T cell receptor beta chains from one specimen sequenced in a study of CD8 T cells in Susac syndrome. With random hexamers, 0.5 to 1 ug RNA was reverse transcribed. TCRdb reprocessed the immunoSEQ multiplex PCR reads with MiXCR, giving one entry per CDR3 protein. The table has 180,000 or so distinct CDR3 sequences, roughly 94% seen once. The sample consisted of CD4+ T cells from PBMCs. These receptors were collected from a human donor in good health.

The chain employs TRBV28 and TRBJ2-3; 9 bases match TRBD1. Germline lookup yields CDR1 MDHEN and CDR2 SYDVKM. Unmatched junction bases numbered 9, after V lost 9 bases and J lost 2 bases. This CDR3 is built from 15 residues. CDR3: CASSNRGRFTDTQYF. The DNA of the CDR3 is TGTGCCAGTTCAAACAGGGGGCGTTTCACAGATACGCAGTATTTT.

The rearrangement links TRBV29-1 to TRBJ2-6; D remains ambiguous. Trimming took off 5 bases at V and 2 bases at J, with 7 bases between the two ends. The CDR3 contains 13 residues. CDR1 is SQVTM and CDR2 is ANQGSEA in the germline V gene. This CDR3 reads CSVQETGANVLTF. The CDR3 region has the DNA TGCAGCGTTCAGGAGACTGGGGCCAACGTCCTGACTTTC. Full variable domain (rest looked up from reference TRBV29-1 and TRBJ2-6): SAVISQKPSRDICQRGTSLTIQCQVDSQVTMMFWYRQQPGQSLTLIATANQGSEATYESGFVIDKFPISRPNLTFSTLTVSNMSPEDSSIYLCSVQETGANVLTFGAGSRLTVL.

This clonotype appeared once. The CDR3 bases are TGTGCCAGCAGCTTAGTAAAAGCGGATGAGTTCTTC. Translating it yields CASSLVKADEFF. The rearrangement uses TRBV7-9 and TRBJ2-1; TRBD2 is a possible D gene (5 bases). The CDR3 is made up of 12 amino acids. The V gene lost 1 base and the J gene lost 14 bases, with 12 bases spanning the gap. CDR1 and CDR2 from the germline V gene are SEHNR and FQNEAQ (reference sequence).

Comment on this clonotype: The junction does not match germline at one end; this may be a read error. The chain recombines TRBV7-7 with TRBJ2-1; TRBD2 matches at 8 bases. This CDR3 contains 15 residues. Germline loops: CDR1 SSHAT, CDR2 FNYEAQ (reference sequence). CDR3 DNA sequence: TGTGCTAGCAGCTTCGGAGCGGGAGTCGGCGATGAGCAGTTCTTC. Its protein product is CASSFGAGVGDEQFF.

The chain uses TRBV24-1 and TRBJ2-1; 9 bases match TRBD2. After removal of 5 bases from V and 8 bases from J, the junction contained 12 bases not matched to a gene. Germline V gene sequence: CDR1 KGHDR, CDR2 SFDVKD. The CDR3 has 16 amino acids. The CDR3: CATSGAGGLASDEQFF. The CDR3 DNA sequence: TGTGCCACCAGTGGGGCAGGGGGACTAGCTTCAGATGAGCAGTTCTTC.

The chain couples TRBV6-6 to TRBJ2-6; tentative D call: TRBD2 (5 bases). The CDR3 is 16 residues long. The V end lost 2 bases, the J end lost 0 bases, and 8 bases lay between the germline ends. CDR1 is MNHNY, CDR2 SVGAGI, per germline (reference sequence). The DNA of the CDR3 is TGTGCCAGCAGTTACCGGGGAAACTCTGGGGCCAACGTCCTGACTTTC. Its translation is CASSYRGNSGANVLTF.

This chain joins TRBV5-4 and TRBJ2-3; D not certain. Germline V gene sequence: CDR1 SGHNT, CDR2 YYREEE (reference sequence). The CDR3 sequence is 13 residues long. The V and J ends lost 6 bases and 1 base respectively, with 9 bases between them. This chain's CDR3 is CASTSPGTDTQYF. In DNA form, the CDR3 reads TGTGCCAGCACCTCTCCTGGCACAGATACGCAGTATTTT. Full variable domain (remainder filled in from reference TRBV5-4 and TRBJ2-3): ETGVTQSPTHLIKTRGQQVTLRCSSQSGHNTVSWYQQALGQGPQFIFQYYREEENGRGNFPPRFSGLQFPNYSSELNVNALELDDSALYLCASTSPGTDTQYFGPGTRLTVL.

The chain links TRBV12-3 or TRBV12-4 to TRBJ2-1; 8 bases line up with TRBD1. Losses at the gene ends were 6 bases for V and 7 bases for J; bases not matched to a gene: 8. CDR3 length: 14 amino acids. The CDR3 loop is CASSPGQGMNEQFF. CDR3 in DNA: TGTGCCAGCAGCCCCGGACAGGGAATGAATGAGCAGTTCTTC.

The V gene is TRBV7-9, the J gene TRBJ2-3; 10 bases align to TRBD2. This CDR3 is built from 15 residues. After removal of 5 bases from V and 8 bases from J, the junction contained 10 bases not matched to a gene. Germline V gene data show CDR1 as SEHNR and CDR2 as FQNEAQ (reference sequence). For the CDR3, the DNA is TGTGCCAGCAGCCCTCCGGGGCTAGCGGGAGCTACGCAGTATTTT. This sequence encodes CASSPPGLAGATQYF.

This clonotype was observed once. The chain uses TRBV28 and TRBJ1-4; possibly TRBD1 for D (5 bases). This CDR3 is built from 14 residues. V lost 6 bases to trimming and J lost 6 bases, with 14 bases between them. Germline V gene data show CDR1 as MDHEN and CDR2 as SYDVKM. The CDR3 DNA sequence: TGTGCCAGCAGCCTCCCGGGGGTCGATGAAAAACTGTTTTTT. It is translated as CASSLPGVDEKLFF.

The V and J genes are TRBV24-1 and TRBJ2-3; 9 positions agree with TRBD2. V shed 3 bases and J 6 bases; nucleotides not matched to a gene: 9. Germline CDR1 is KGHDR and CDR2 is SFDVKD. The CDR3 runs 16 residues. The CDR3 region is CATSDPRLAVLDTQYF. In DNA, the CDR3 is TGTGCCACCAGTGATCCGAGACTAGCGGTCCTGGATACGCAGTATTTT.

This chain uses TRBV11-2 with TRBJ1-4; 8 nucleotides agree with TRBD1. CDR1 is SGHAT, CDR2 FQNNGV, per germline. There are 14 residues in the CDR3. The V and J ends lost 3 bases and 6 bases, in that order; junction bases with no gene match: 3. The CDR3 sequence: CASSLNRGDEKLFF. Here the CDR3 DNA reads TGTGCCAGCAGCTTGAACAGGGGGGATGAAAAACTGTTTTTT.

The rearrangement uses TRBV24-1 and TRBJ2-5, with TRBD1 matching over 7 bases. CDR1 is KGHDR, CDR2 SFDVKD, per germline. V was clipped by 0 bases and J by 5 bases; unmatched bases: 5. There are 15 residues in the CDR3. The CDR3 coding sequence is TGTGCCACCAGTGATTTGACGACAGGGATGGAGACCCAGTACTTC. As protein: CATSDLTTGMETQYF.

V and J are TRBV20-1 and TRBJ2-1; TRBD1 matches 7 bases. There are 16 residues in the CDR3. J was trimmed by 6 bases and V by 0 bases; bases with no gene match: 11. Germline V gene sequence: CDR1 DFQATT, CDR2 SNEGSKA (reference sequence). The CDR3 coding sequence is TGCAGTGCTAGAGATCTCTTAGGGGGCCTGCTCAATGAGCAGTTCTTC. Amino acid sequence: CSARDLLGGLLNEQFF.